These 19 T cell receptor beta chains came from one sample sequenced in a study of shared clonotypes between healthy human individuals. Assay used: immunoSEQ multiplex PCR; TCRdb lists only in-frame clones, some missing. The sample holds some 1.1 million clones, 70% to 80% seen once. The sequencing sample was made of memory CD4+ T cells from PBMCs. Sample subset: CD45RA-negative fraction. Receptor source: a man younger than 30 in good health. Some clones in this sample may be carry-over from other donors' samples.

The V gene is TRBV29-1, the J gene TRBJ1-2; D gene ambiguous. Trimming cost V 6 bases and J 8 bases, with 16 bases left between them. CDR1 SQVTM and CDR2 ANQGSEA come from the germline V gene. The length of the CDR3 is 12 residues. CDR3 DNA: TGCAGCGTCTCGGTGGGATCTCGCGGCTACACCTTC. Translated, it gives CSVSVGSRGYTF. Supplemented by reference TRBV29-1 and TRBJ1-2, the full variable domain reads SAVISQKPSRDICQRGTSLTIQCQVDSQVTMMFWYRQQPGQSLTLIATANQGSEATYESGFVIDKFPISRPNLTFSTLTVSNMSPEDSSIYLCSVSVGSRGYTFGSGTRLTVV.

This clone has a handful of counts. The chain uses TRBV4-1 and TRBJ2-5, with D possibly TRBD2 on 5 matching bases. The J call may be mistaken, given a closer DNA end match to TRBJ2-7. The germline CDR1 and CDR2 sequences are MGHRA and YSYEKL. This CDR3 has 19 residues. The CDR3 nucleotides read TGCGCCAGCAGCCAATGGTGGTGGACTTCGGTTTCCGTCGACTACGAGCAGTACTTC. Its translation: CASSQWWWTSVSVDYEQYF.

The chain employs TRBV5-1 and TRBJ2-5, with D possibly matching TRBD1 (6 bases). The germline V gene has CDR1 SGHRS and CDR2 YFSETQ. CDR3 size: 12 residues. V lost 5 bases to trimming and J lost 4 bases, with 9 bases between them. CDR3 protein: CASRQGSETQYF. The CDR3 DNA sequence: TGCGCCAGCAGACAGGGTTCAGAGACCCAGTACTTC.

The chain is built from TRBV5-6 and TRBJ2-7, with D unresolved. The V and J ends lost 1 base and 0 bases respectively, with 8 bases between them. The CDR3 is 14 residues long. Germline values: CDR1 SGHDT, CDR2 YYEEEE. The CDR3 nucleotides are TGTGCCAGCAGCTTGATGCTCAGCTCCTACGAGCAGTACTTC. It is translated as CASSLMLSSYEQYF.

This clone was recorded only once. This chain links TRBV5-1 with TRBJ1-1, with no clear D. The V and J ends lost 1 base and 1 base respectively, with 8 bases between them. This CDR3 contains 14 residues. Germline loops: CDR1 SGHRS, CDR2 YFSETQ. The CDR3 reads CASSLQASNTEAFF. As DNA, the CDR3 is TGCGCCAGCAGCTTGCAAGCTTCGAACACTGAAGCTTTCTTT.

This chain uses TRBV5-1 with TRBJ2-5; 11 bases line up with TRBD2. The J call may be mistaken, given a closer DNA end match to TRBJ2-7. The germline V gene has CDR1 SGHRS and CDR2 YFSETQ. This CDR3 contains 15 residues. CDR3 sequence: CASSLELAGAVEQYF. The CDR3 DNA follows: TGCGCCAGCAGCTTGGAACTAGCGGGAGCGGTCGAGCAGTACTTC.

The sample holds a few counts of this clone. The V gene is TRBV29-1, the J gene TRBJ1-4; no clear D gene. Trimming removed 4 bases at V and 7 bases at J, with 13 bases between. From germline, CDR1 is SQVTM and CDR2 ANQGSEA. The CDR3 loop spans 13 amino acids. The CDR3 here is CSVGTATFEKLFF. In DNA form, the CDR3 reads TGCAGCGTTGGGACCGCCACTTTTGAAAAACTGTTTTTT.

This clone showed up just a few times. The CDR3 loop is CASSLGGTGYYGYTF. For the CDR3, the DNA is TGTGCCAGCAGCTTAGGGGGGACAGGGTATTATGGCTACACCTTC. V gene TRBV7-2 combines with J gene TRBJ1-2, with TRBD1 identical over 9 bases. Germline V gene sequence: CDR1 SGHTA, CDR2 FQGNSA. The CDR3 loop spans 15 amino acids. The trim removed 1 base at V and 5 bases at J, leaving 5 bases unmatched.

The chain links TRBV2 to TRBJ2-7; no reliable D call. The CDR3 extends over 12 amino acids. The germline gives CDR1 SNHLY, CDR2 FYNNEI. V was clipped by 6 bases and J by 12 bases, with 18 bases between them. The CDR3 loop reads CASRGSVTSSYF. The CDR3 nucleotides are TGTGCCAGCAGGGGTTCGGTCACAAGTTCGTACTTC.

Notes on this clone: With only one base between it and a far larger clone, this is likely a read error. Other DNA sequences in the same sample also yield this CDR3. The chain carries TRBV4-2 and TRBJ2-2, with D perhaps matching TRBD2 (6 bases). V was pared by 3 bases and J by 5 bases, with 13 bases between. The CDR3 sequence is 15 residues long. Germline CDR1 LGHNA, CDR2 YNFKEQ. CDR3 loop: CASSQDHGSTGELFF. CDR3 nucleotides: TGTGCCAGCAGCCAGGATCACGGGAGTACCGGGGAGCTGTTTTTT.

This clone was recorded a few times. This chain uses TRBV19 with TRBJ1-5, with 10 nucleotides matching TRBD1. The CDR3 covers 16 residues. The ends lost 5 bases at V and 6 bases at J; junction bases unmatched: 10. CDR1 and CDR2 from the germline V gene are LNHDA and SQIVND (reference sequence). The CDR3 nucleotides read TGTGCCAGTAGTGTGACCGGGACAGGGGCGGGTCAGCCCCAGCATTTT. Protein: CASSVTGTGAGQPQHF.

The table lists this clone with a count of one. The V and J genes are TRBV28 and TRBJ1-2; D may be TRBD1 (5 bases). The germline gives CDR1 MDHEN, CDR2 SYDVKM. The CDR3 loop spans 11 amino acids. Deletions cut 5 bases from V and 8 bases from J, with 9 bases between. CDR3 protein: CASSTAGGYTF. The CDR3 DNA follows: TGTGCCAGCAGTACCGCAGGGGGCTACACCTTC.

This chain links TRBV28 with TRBJ2-7; TRBD2 matches 8 bases. Germline V CDR1 and CDR2: MDHEN, SYDVKM. After removal of 6 bases from V and 0 bases from J, the junction contained 7 bases not matched to a gene. The CDR3 spans 15 residues. The CDR3 sequence is CASRASGSASYEQYF. The CDR3, as DNA: TGTGCCAGCAGGGCTAGCGGGTCCGCCTCCTACGAGCAGTACTTC.

In the case of this clone: A read error may be the cause here, since a much bigger clone is one base away. The chain has TRBV5-8 and TRBJ2-2, with a weak D call TRBD2 (5 bases). The CDR3 is made up of 15 amino acids. Germline V gives CDR1 SGHTS, CDR2 YDEGEE. The CDR3 coding sequence is TGTGCCAGCAGCTTGGTAGGAGCGAACACCGGGGAGCTGCTTTTT. Encoded protein: CASSLVGANTGELLF.

The rearrangement links TRBV6-5 to TRBJ2-1; the match to TRBD2 covers 9 bases. CDR3 length: 14 amino acids. CDR1 is MNHEY, CDR2 SVGAGI, per germline. Trimming took 10 bases from V and 4 from J; bases not matched to a gene: 8. The CDR3 DNA reads TGTGCCACCGTCTCCAGCGGGAGGTACAATGAGCAGTTCTTC. It codes for CATVSSGRYNEQFF.

V usage is TRBV10-1 and J usage is TRBJ1-5; D perhaps matches TRBD1 (5 bases). Trimming took 6 bases from V and 0 from J, leaving 12 bases between them. CDR3 length: 15 residues. Looked up from germline, CDR1 is WNHNN and CDR2 is SYGVQD (reference sequence). CDR3: CASRGRGYSNQPQHF. CDR3 bases: TGCGCCAGCAGAGGTCGGGGCTATAGCAATCAGCCCCAGCATTTT.

The chain links TRBV16 to TRBJ2-2; D possibly corresponds to TRBD2 (5 bases). This CDR3 has 16 amino acids. Trimming took 1 base from V and 4 from J, leaving 13 bases between them. Germline V gene data show CDR1 as KGHSY and CDR2 as FQNENV. The CDR3 is CASSQFSGTVTGELFF. The CDR3 region has the DNA TGTGCCAGCAGCCAATTTTCGGGAACGGTCACCGGGGAGCTGTTTTTT. The whole variable domain, remainder taken from reference TRBV16 and TRBJ2-2, is GEEVAQTPKHLVRGEGQKAKLYCAPIKGHSYVFWYQQVLKNEFKFLISFQNENVFDETGMPKERFSAKCLPNSPCSLEIQATKLEDSAVYFCASSQFSGTVTGELFFGEGSRLTVL.

The chain carries TRBV27 and TRBJ1-2; D perhaps matches TRBD1 (6 bases). CDR3 length: 14 amino acids. V was trimmed by 3 bases and J by 6 bases, leaving 14 bases between them. Germline V CDR1 and CDR2: MNHEY, SMNVEV (reference sequence). CDR3 sequence reads: CASSFQWGGNGYTF. CDR3 DNA: TGTGCCAGCAGTTTTCAATGGGGGGGCAATGGCTACACCTTC.

This clone turned up a few times. The genes are TRBV2 and TRBJ1-2; 11 nucleotides align to TRBD1. CDR1 SNHLY and CDR2 FYNNEI come from the germline V gene. Losses at the gene ends were 6 bases for V and 8 bases for J; bases not matched to a gene: 2. The CDR3 is 12 amino acids. This CDR3 is CASRGQGEGYTF. The CDR3 coding sequence is TGTGCCAGCAGGGGACAGGGGGAAGGCTACACCTTC.